The TCR beta chain described here comes from a study of tumor and adjacent non-tumor tissue in lung cancer. Trimming left V 4 bases short and J 2 bases short, with 24 bases between. This CDR3 contains 18 residues. Germline assignment: CDR1 DFQATT and CDR2 SNEGSKA (reference sequence). This clonotype turned up a few times. Its antigen is not identified. The template was RNA from unsorted bulk tissue. The normal lung tissue was taken more than 3 cm from the tumor edge. Study findings and constraints: Patients with more diverse tumor TCRs had worse survival. In normal lung, the top 100 clones were significantly more dominant than in tumor. TCR diversity was significantly greater in tumor than normal lung tissue.

A modified ARM-PCR protocol with three rounds of nested PCR amplified TCRbeta. Via MiXCR, TCRdb re-called the multiplex PCR reads, giving one row per CDR3 protein. The sample includes about 60,000 distinct CDR3 sequences, roughly 60% seen only once; the top ten take around 33%. The sequence came from a man in his 70s with non-small cell lung cancer. This rearrangement joins TRBV20-1 to TRBJ2-4; the D gene is possibly TRBD1 (6 bases). The material sequenced was distant non-tumor lung tissue. DNA for the CDR3: TGCAGTGCTACCCTCCTGGTCGAACAGGGATACCCCAAAAACATTCAGTACTTC. Protein sequence: CSATLLVEQGYPKNIQYF.